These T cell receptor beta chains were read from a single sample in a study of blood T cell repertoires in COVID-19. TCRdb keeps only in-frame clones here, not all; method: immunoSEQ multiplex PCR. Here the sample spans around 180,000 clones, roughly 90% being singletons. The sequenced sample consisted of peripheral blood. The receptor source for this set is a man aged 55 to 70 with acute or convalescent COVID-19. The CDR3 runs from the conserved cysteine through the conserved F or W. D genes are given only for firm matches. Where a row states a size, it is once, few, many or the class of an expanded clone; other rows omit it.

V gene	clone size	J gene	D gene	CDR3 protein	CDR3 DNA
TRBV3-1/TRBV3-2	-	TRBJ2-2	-	CASRRGSTGELFF	TGTGCCAGCAGAAGGGGCAGCACCGGGGAGCTGTTTTTT
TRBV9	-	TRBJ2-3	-	CASSSRTDTQYF	TGTGCCAGCAGCTCTCGCACAGATACGCAGTATTTT
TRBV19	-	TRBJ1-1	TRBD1	CASSTLAGTVNTEAFF	TGTGCCAGTAGTACCCTCGCAGGGACAGTGAACACTGAAGCTTTCTTT
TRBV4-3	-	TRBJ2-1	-	CASSQDTPLSSYNEQFF	TGCGCCAGCAGCCAAGATACCCCGCTCAGCTCCTACAATGAGCAGTTCTTC
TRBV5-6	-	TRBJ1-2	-	CASSFGGTVYGYTF	TGTGCCAGCAGCTTCGGGGGGACCGTTTATGGCTACACCTTC
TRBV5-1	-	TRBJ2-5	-	CASSQDRTKETQYF	TGCGCCAGCAGCCAAGACAGGACCAAGGAGACCCAGTACTTC
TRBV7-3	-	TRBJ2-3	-	CASSPRGAVDTQYF	TGTGCCAGCAGCCCCCGGGGGGCCGTGGATACGCAGTATTTT
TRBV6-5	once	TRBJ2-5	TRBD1	CASSDRDSQETQYF	TGTGCCAGCAGCGACCGGGACAGTCAAGAGACCCAGTACTTC
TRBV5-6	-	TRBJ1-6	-	CASSTHGGRASPLHF	TGTGCCAGCAGCACTCACGGAGGAAGAGCCTCACCCCTCCACTTT
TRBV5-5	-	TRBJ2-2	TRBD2	CASSSRLAQNTGELFF	TGTGCCAGCAGCTCTAGACTAGCCCAGAACACCGGGGAGCTGTTTTTT
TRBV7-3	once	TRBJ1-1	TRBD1	CASGGIGTEAFF	TGTGCCTCAGGGGGGATTGGCACTGAAGCTTTCTTT
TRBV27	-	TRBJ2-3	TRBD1	CASSLSAGQGWDTQYF	TGTGCCAGCAGTTTATCGGCGGGACAGGGGTGGGATACGCAGTATTTT
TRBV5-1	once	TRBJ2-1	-	CASSLEFRTLNEQFF	TGCGCCAGCAGCTTGGAGTTTAGGACTTTGAATGAGCAGTTCTTC
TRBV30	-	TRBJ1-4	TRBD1	CAWSVRTGVRSNEKLFF	TGTGCCTGGAGTGTACGGACAGGGGTCAGGTCTAATGAAAAACTGTTTTTT
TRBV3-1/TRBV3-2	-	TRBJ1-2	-	CASSLQGRGYTF	TGTGCCAGCAGCCTTCAGGGCCGCGGCTACACCTTC
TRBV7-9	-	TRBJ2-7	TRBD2	CASSPGTSGSYEQYF	TGTGCCAGCAGCCCAGGGACTAGCGGGAGTTACGAGCAGTACTTC
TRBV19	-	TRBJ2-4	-	CASRGQGLNIQYF	TGTGCCAGTAGGGGGCAGGGGCTAAACATTCAGTACTTC
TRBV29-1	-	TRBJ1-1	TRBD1	CSVEQTGLRNTEAFF	TGCAGCGTTGAGCAGACAGGGCTGCGGAACACTGAAGCTTTCTTT
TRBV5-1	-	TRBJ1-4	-	CASSPGTTTNEKLFF	TGCGCCAGCAGCCCCGGGACAACAACTAATGAAAAACTGTTTTTT
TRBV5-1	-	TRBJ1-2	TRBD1	CASSFRTGEDGYTF	TGCGCCAGCAGCTTCCGGACAGGGGAAGATGGCTACACCTTC
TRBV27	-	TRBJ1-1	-	CASSLGPPGGVVNTEAFF	TGTGCCAGCAGTTTAGGTCCTCCGGGGGGGGTGGTGAACACTGAAGCTTTCTTT
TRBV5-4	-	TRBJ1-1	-	CASSSYNRNTEAFF	TGTGCCAGCAGCTCTTACAACCGGAACACTGAAGCTTTCTTT
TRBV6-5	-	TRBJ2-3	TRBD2	CASRRPAGGTDTQYF	TGTGCCAGCAGGCGCCCAGCGGGGGGCACAGATACGCAGTATTTT
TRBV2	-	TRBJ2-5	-	CASSERSGGRETQYF	TGTGCCAGCAGTGAAAGGTCAGGAGGCCGAGAGACCCAGTACTTC
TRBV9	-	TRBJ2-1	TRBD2	CASSPSSGGYNEQFF	TGTGCCAGCAGCCCAAGTAGCGGGGGCTACAATGAGCAGTTCTTC
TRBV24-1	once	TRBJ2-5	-	CATKSARGETQYF	TGTGCCACCAAATCCGCGAGGGGGGAGACCCAGTACTTC
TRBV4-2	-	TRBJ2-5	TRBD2	CASSQVSFASGGETQYF	TGTGCCAGCAGCCAAGTTAGCTTTGCCAGCGGGGGGGAGACCCAGTACTTC
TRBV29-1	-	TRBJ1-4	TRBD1	CSAETNRGEKLFF	TGCAGCGCCGAGACCAACAGGGGCGAAAAACTGTTTTTT
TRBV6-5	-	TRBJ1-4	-	CASSYSGAGSEKLFF	TGTGCCAGCAGTTACTCGGGCGCCGGGAGTGAAAAACTGTTTTTT
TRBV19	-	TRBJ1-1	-	CASSIMVSTEAFF	TGTGCCAGTAGTATTATGGTGAGCACTGAAGCTTTCTTT
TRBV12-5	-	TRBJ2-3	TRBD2	CASGFETSGGGTDTQYF	TGTGCTAGTGGTTTTGAGACTAGCGGAGGGGGCACAGATACGCAGTATTTT
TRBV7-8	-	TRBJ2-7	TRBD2	CASSFTSGFYEQYF	TGTGCCAGCAGCTTTACTAGCGGATTTTACGAGCAGTACTTC
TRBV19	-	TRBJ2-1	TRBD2	CASSKSGRASYNEQFF	TGTGCCAGTAGTAAAAGCGGGAGGGCCTCCTACAATGAGCAGTTCTTC
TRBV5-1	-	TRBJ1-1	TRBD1	CASSGTGGNTEAFF	TGCGCCAGCAGCGGCACAGGGGGGAACACTGAAGCTTTCTTT
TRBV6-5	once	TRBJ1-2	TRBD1	CASTRGQGAGYTF	TGTGCCAGCACCCGAGGACAGGGAGCTGGCTACACCTTC
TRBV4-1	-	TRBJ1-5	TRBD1	CASSTRDRDGQPQHF	TGCGCCAGCAGCACCCGGGACAGGGACGGTCAGCCCCAGCATTTT
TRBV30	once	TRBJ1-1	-	CAWSAISSGGNTEAFF	TGTGCCTGGAGTGCCATTAGCAGCGGGGGAAACACTGAAGCTTTCTTT
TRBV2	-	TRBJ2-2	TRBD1	CASRDRDRVTGELFF	TGTGCCAGCAGGGACCGGGACAGGGTTACCGGGGAGCTGTTTTTT
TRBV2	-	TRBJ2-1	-	CASSEQRFSYNEQFF	TGTGCCAGCAGTGAGCAGCGGTTCTCCTACAATGAGCAGTTCTTC
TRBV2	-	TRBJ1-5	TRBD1	CASIRDRVGSNQPQHF	TGTGCCAGCATCAGGGACAGGGTAGGGAGCAATCAGCCCCAGCATTTT
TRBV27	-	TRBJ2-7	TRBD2	CASSSEAASGRIGSYEQYF	TGTGCCAGCAGCTCGGAGGCCGCTAGCGGGAGAATAGGTTCTTACGAGCAGTACTTC
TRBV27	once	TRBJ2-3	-	CASSLSRSSTDTQYF	TGTGCCAGCAGTTTGAGTCGTAGTAGCACAGATACGCAGTATTTT
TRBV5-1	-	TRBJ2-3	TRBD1	CASSSLGPGRGHTDTQYF	TGCGCCAGCAGCTCCTTAGGTCCGGGCAGGGGGCACACAGATACGCAGTATTTT
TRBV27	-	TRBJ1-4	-	CASSLDTRKLFF	TGTGCCAGCAGTTTAGACACCCGGAAACTGTTTTTT
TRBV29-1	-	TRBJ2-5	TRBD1	CSARTGGSETQYF	TGCAGCGCGAGGACAGGGGGCTCGGAGACCCAGTACTTC
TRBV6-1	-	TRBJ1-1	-	CASSERYTEAFF	TGTGCCAGCAGTGAACGGTACACTGAAGCTTTCTTT
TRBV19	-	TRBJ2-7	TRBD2	CASSISSGRPYEQYF	TGTGCCAGTAGTATCTCTAGCGGGAGGCCCTACGAGCAGTACTTC
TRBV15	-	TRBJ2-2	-	CATSRGDGELFF	TGTGCCACCAGCAGGGGCGACGGGGAGCTGTTTTTT
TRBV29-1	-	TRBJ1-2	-	CSVGDDRGYTF	TGCAGCGTTGGAGATGACAGGGGCTACACCTTC
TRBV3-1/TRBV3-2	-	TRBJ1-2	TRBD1	CASSQGQGYGYTF	TGTGCCAGCAGCCAGGGACAGGGCTATGGCTACACCTTC
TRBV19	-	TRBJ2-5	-	CASSKVGQPQETQYF	TGTGCCAGTAGTAAGGTTGGACAGCCTCAAGAGACCCAGTACTTC